Listed here are 28 T cell receptor beta chains from one sample, sequenced in a study of blood T cell repertoires in COVID-19. The protocol was immunoSEQ multiplex PCR, while the TCRdb copy is restricted to in-frame clones and leaves out a portion. The sample includes around 130,000 clones, roughly 84% of them seen just once. Sequencing input: peripheral blood. Source of these receptors: a woman aged 25 to 45 who had recovered from COVID-19.

The gene calls are TRBV12-3 or TRBV12-4 and TRBJ1-1; no firm D call. V shed 6 bases and J shed 3 bases, with 11 bases lying between them. This CDR3 region has 13 residues. The CDR3 sequence: CASRTHLDTEAFF. The DNA of the CDR3 is TGTGCCAGCAGAACACATCTAGACACTGAAGCTTTCTTT.

Here the CDR3 reads CASSSEPGEDTEAFF. The CDR3 DNA reads TGCGCCAGCAGCTCCGAACCTGGGGAGGACACTGAAGCTTTCTTT. The chain employs TRBV5-1 and TRBJ1-1; D remains ambiguous. This CDR3 region has 15 residues. The germline V gene encodes CDR1 SGHRS and CDR2 YFSETQ. The germline V and J ends were trimmed by 3 bases and 3 bases, with 15 bases remaining between them.

The gene calls are TRBV7-8 and TRBJ2-1, with D maybe TRBD2 (6 bases). The V end lost 8 bases, the J end lost 2 bases, and 10 bases lay between the germline ends. This CDR3 spans 13 amino acids. Germline V gene sequence: CDR1 SGHVS, CDR2 FQNEAQ. Written as DNA, the CDR3 is TGTGCCAGCCTATCGGGGGCCTACAATGAGCAGTTCTTC. Translated, it gives CASLSGAYNEQFF.

The chain recombines TRBV5-5 with TRBJ2-7, with 7 bases that match TRBD1. After removal of 4 bases from V and 0 bases from J, the junction contained 13 bases not matched to a gene. Germline V gene sequence: CDR1 SGHKS, CDR2 YYEKEE (reference sequence). This CDR3 region has 17 residues. The CDR3 reads CASSRAGGPDSSYEQYF. The CDR3 DNA sequence: TGTGCCAGCAGCCGGGCAGGGGGTCCCGATAGCTCCTACGAGCAGTACTTC.

The chain carries TRBV29-1 and TRBJ2-7; 7 positions agree with TRBD2. This CDR3 is 13 amino acids long. Germline-derived CDR1 and CDR2 are SQVTM and ANQGSEA. V gave up 1 base and J gave up 6 bases; unmatched junction bases: 6. DNA of the CDR3: TGCAGCGTTGAAGTTGGCGGGAGCGGCGAGCAGTACTTC. It yields the protein CSVEVGGSGEQYF.

The V gene is TRBV7-2, the J gene TRBJ1-6, with 8 bases identical to TRBD1. The CDR3 consists of 14 residues. Per the germline V gene, CDR1 is SGHTA and CDR2 is FQGNSA. The J segment lost 7 bases and the V segment lost 6 bases, leaving 5 bases of the junction unmatched. CDR3 in DNA: TGTGCCAGCAGTTCGACAGGGGCGAATTCACCCCTCCACTTT. Its protein is CASSSTGANSPLHF.

J is TRBJ1-6 and V is TRBV30, with 7 bases fitting TRBD1. The CDR3 spans 14 residues. Germline V lookup: CDR1 GTSNPN, CDR2 SVGIG (reference sequence). J was trimmed by 6 bases and V by 4 bases; bases with no gene match: 6. This chain's CDR3 is CAWNRGVGNSPLHF. CDR3 DNA: TGTGCCTGGAACAGGGGAGTGGGTAATTCACCCCTCCACTTT.

The rearrangement joins TRBV24-1 to TRBJ1-2; no reliable D call. The CDR3 extends over 14 amino acids. The germline V gene encodes CDR1 KGHDR and CDR2 SFDVKD. Trimming pared 0 bases from V and 1 base from J, leaving 5 bases between. The CDR3 DNA sequence: TGTGCCACCAGTGATTTGCGGGGTAACTATGGCTACACCTTC. It is translated as CATSDLRGNYGYTF.

The chain links TRBV19 to TRBJ2-1; 9 positions agree with TRBD2. From germline, CDR1 is LNHDA and CDR2 SQIVND (reference sequence). This CDR3 contains 16 residues. J lost 8 bases, V lost 3 bases, and 11 bases had no gene match. CDR3 DNA: TGTGCCAGTAGTATTTTAGGAGCGGGAGGTCTCCATGAGCAGTTCTTC. Protein: CASSILGAGGLHEQFF.

V usage is TRBV7-9 and J usage is TRBJ2-2; 7 nucleotides line up with TRBD1. Germline CDR1 is SEHNR and CDR2 is FQNEAQ (reference sequence). The CDR3 is 17 amino acids. V shed 8 bases and J 0 bases; nucleotides not matched to a gene: 12. The CDR3 spells CASRDSQPAANTGELFF. The CDR3 bases are TGTGCCAGCCGGGACAGCCAACCTGCGGCGAACACCGGGGAGCTGTTTTTT.

The chain combines TRBV19 with TRBJ2-2; D might be TRBD2 (6 bases). The CDR3 totals 17 residues. Trimming removed 4 bases from V and 1 base from J, with 16 bases in between. Germline V lookup: CDR1 LNHDA, CDR2 SQIVND (reference sequence). The CDR3 protein is CASSTGSGVRNTGELFF. CDR3 nucleotides: TGTGCCAGTAGTACCGGCTCGGGGGTGCGGAACACCGGGGAGCTGTTTTTT.

V usage is TRBV6-1 and J usage is TRBJ2-1; 7 nucleotides line up with TRBD2. Germline loops: CDR1 MNHNS, CDR2 SASEGT. Unmatched junction bases numbered 12, after V lost 4 bases and J lost 6 bases. This CDR3 region has 16 residues. The CDR3 sequence: CASSGLAVTHSNEQFF. The CDR3 bases are TGTGCCAGCAGTGGTCTAGCGGTCACGCATTCCAATGAGCAGTTCTTC.

The chain carries TRBV9 and TRBJ1-5; tentatively, D is TRBD1 (6 bases). The V gene's germline CDR1 is SGDLS and CDR2 YYNGEE. This CDR3 is 14 amino acids long. V lost 0 bases to trimming and J lost 4 bases, with 8 bases between them. CDR3: CASSVGTANQPQHF. The CDR3 nucleotides are TGTGCCAGCAGCGTAGGGACAGCTAATCAGCCCCAGCATTTT.

The chain joins TRBV4-1 to TRBJ2-3; tentative D call: TRBD1 (6 bases). The CDR3 loop spans 16 amino acids. Trimming removed 2 bases at V and 0 bases at J, with 12 bases between. Per germline, CDR1 MGHRA and CDR2 YSYEKL. The CDR3, as DNA: TGCGCCAGCAGCCAAAGGTCAGGGGTTAGCACAGATACGCAGTATTTT. This encodes CASSQRSGVSTDTQYF.

This rearrangement joins TRBV3-1 (or the pseudogene TRBV3-2) to TRBJ2-5, with 14 nucleotides matching TRBD2. Looked up from germline, CDR1 is LGHDT and CDR2 is YNNKEL (reference sequence). J lost 5 bases, V lost 4 bases, and 15 bases had no gene match. This CDR3 is built from 19 residues. CDR3 in DNA: TGTGCCAGCAGCCTAAGAGGGACTAGCGGGAGTGTCGGAGGTGAGACCCAGTACTTC. Protein product: CASSLRGTSGSVGGETQYF.

CDR3 DNA sequence: TGTGCCACCAGCAGTGGAGGGTCCCCCGGGGAGCTGTTTTTT. Protein sequence: CATSSGGSPGELFF. This chain uses TRBV15 with TRBJ2-2; a possible D gene is TRBD2 (6 bases). This CDR3 spans 14 amino acids. Germline loops: CDR1 LNHNV, CDR2 YYDKDF (reference sequence). V lost 3 bases, J lost 6 bases, and 11 bases lay in between.

The V gene is TRBV19, the J gene TRBJ1-1; maybe TRBD1 (6 bases). Looked up from germline, CDR1 is LNHDA and CDR2 is SQIVND (reference sequence). There are 13 residues in the CDR3. Trimming pared 3 bases from V and 4 bases from J, leaving 9 bases between. The DNA of the CDR3 is TGTGCCAGTAGTATCTCAGGGGCCACTGAAGCTTTCTTT. This encodes CASSISGATEAFF.

This rearrangement joins TRBV27 to TRBJ1-1, with 8 positions matching TRBD1. The CDR3 runs 15 residues. V shed 6 bases and J 1 base; nucleotides not matched to a gene: 7. CDR1 and CDR2 from the germline V gene are MNHEY and SMNVEV (reference sequence). This CDR3 is CASRGLQGANTEAFF. The CDR3 DNA follows: TGTGCCAGCAGAGGCCTTCAGGGGGCGAACACTGAAGCTTTCTTT.

The chain is built from TRBV18 and TRBJ1-4, with D perhaps TRBD1 (6 bases). Germline assignment: CDR1 KGHSH and CDR2 LQKENI. The CDR3 loop spans 16 amino acids. Trimming took 3 bases from V and 3 from J, leaving 14 bases between them. The CDR3 loop is CASSPSRGLSNEKLFF. The CDR3 coding sequence is TGTGCCAGCTCACCTTCGAGGGGGTTGTCTAATGAAAAACTGTTTTTT.

This clone has only a few counts. The gene calls are TRBV21-1 and TRBJ2-3; the tabulated D call, TRBD2, remains unverified against the DNA. TRBV21-1 is classified as a pseudogene. CDR3 length equals 13 residues. CDR3 DNA: TGTGCCAGCGGCGGGTCCGGCACAGATACGCAGTATTTT. Translating gives CASGGSGTDTQYF.

The gene calls are TRBV18 and TRBJ1-1; D perhaps matches TRBD1 (6 bases). CDR3 length equals 13 residues. CDR1 is KGHSH, CDR2 LQKENI, per germline. Trimming pared 6 bases from V and 4 bases from J, leaving 12 bases between. CDR3 protein: CASSLGTSTEAFF. DNA for the CDR3: TGTGCCAGCTCCCTAGGGACATCCACTGAAGCTTTCTTT.

The genes are TRBV6-1 and TRBJ2-7, with D uncertain. V was cut by 3 bases and J by 2 bases, with 14 bases left in between. CDR1 MNHNS and CDR2 SASEGT come from the germline V gene. The CDR3 spans 15 residues. CDR3 region: CASSDISGMTYEQYF. The CDR3 bases are TGTGCCAGCAGTGATATCTCAGGTATGACCTACGAGCAGTACTTC.

The J gene is TRBJ2-3, the V gene TRBV24-1; D gene uncertain. Germline V gives CDR1 KGHDR, CDR2 SFDVKD. The length of the CDR3 is 13 residues. V lost 2 bases, J lost 5 bases, and 7 bases lay in between. As DNA, the CDR3 is TGTGCCACCAGTGATTCATCTATAGATACGCAGTATTTT. It yields the protein CATSDSSIDTQYF.

V usage is TRBV12-5 and J usage is TRBJ2-5, with D unclear. V lost 0 bases to trimming and J lost 5 bases, with 16 bases between them. Germline V lookup: CDR1 LGHNT, CDR2 FRNRAP. The CDR3 has 16 residues. CDR3 region: CASGLVVGSSPETQYF. CDR3 coding DNA: TGTGCTAGTGGTTTGGTGGTGGGCAGCTCCCCGGAGACCCAGTACTTC.

The rearrangement links TRBV15 to TRBJ2-3; 8 bases fit TRBD2. V was pared by 5 bases and J by 1 base, with 14 bases of the junction left unmatched. The CDR3 is 18 residues long. From germline, CDR1 is LNHNV and CDR2 YYDKDF (reference sequence). The CDR3 DNA sequence: TGTGCCACCAGCGGAACTAGCGGCCGAAGAGTTCGCACAGATACGCAGTATTTT. Translation: CATSGTSGRRVRTDTQYF.

The chain links TRBV5-1 to TRBJ2-5; TRBD1 matches at 7 bases. The CDR3 runs to 13 residues. Germline trimming cut 1 base from V and 4 bases from J; bases unmatched to any gene: 1. CDR1 and CDR2 from the germline V gene are SGHRS and YFSETQ. Here the CDR3 DNA reads TGCGCCAGCAGCTTGAGGGGGCCAGAGACCCAGTACTTC. Protein: CASSLRGPETQYF.

The V and J genes are TRBV6-6 and TRBJ2-7; unclear D gene. CDR1 and CDR2 from the germline V gene are MNHNY and SVGAGI (reference sequence). V lost 2 bases to trimming and J lost 6 bases, with 11 bases between them. This CDR3 has 13 residues. The CDR3, as DNA: TGTGCCAGCAGTTACGACATTGTCTCCGAGCAGTACTTC. Its translation: CASSYDIVSEQYF.

This chain links TRBV6-7 with TRBJ2-7; 12 bases align to TRBD2. TRBV6-7 has ORF status, its function being uncertain. This CDR3 is 16 amino acids long. The trim removed 0 bases at V and 9 bases at J, leaving 9 bases unmatched. CDR3 sequence: CASSYSFPKTSGRQYF. DNA for the CDR3: TGTGCCAGCAGTTACTCGTTCCCCAAGACTAGCGGGAGGCAGTACTTC.